The T cell receptor beta chain under discussion was sequenced for a study of T cell repertoires in ileal Crohn's disease. Study in general: About half received postoperative treatment, 10 to 11 with thiopurines and 15 to 20 anti-TNF.

Generated by immunoSEQ multiplex PCR, the TCRdb table keeps only in-frame clones and is missing some. The sample includes about 17,000 clones, around 70% of them seen just once. As to time point: neoterminal ileum biopsy at postoperative endoscopy, about 6 months after surgery. CDR1 is SGHNT, CDR2 YYREEE, per germline (reference sequence). Trimming cost V 2 bases and J 4 bases; bases outside gene matches: 1. The CDR3 has 13 amino acids. Concerning this clone itself: The antigen is undetermined.

Study findings and constraints: Compared with non-smokers, active smokers at surgery showed more clonal expansions.

The sequencing input was ileal tissue. This chain uses TRBV5-4 with TRBJ2-5; 8 nucleotides align to TRBD1. The sequence was collected from an adult with Crohn's disease. The CDR3 here is CASSLDRGETQYF. CDR3 sequence (DNA): TGTGCCAGCAGCTTAGACAGGGGAGAGACCCAGTACTTC.